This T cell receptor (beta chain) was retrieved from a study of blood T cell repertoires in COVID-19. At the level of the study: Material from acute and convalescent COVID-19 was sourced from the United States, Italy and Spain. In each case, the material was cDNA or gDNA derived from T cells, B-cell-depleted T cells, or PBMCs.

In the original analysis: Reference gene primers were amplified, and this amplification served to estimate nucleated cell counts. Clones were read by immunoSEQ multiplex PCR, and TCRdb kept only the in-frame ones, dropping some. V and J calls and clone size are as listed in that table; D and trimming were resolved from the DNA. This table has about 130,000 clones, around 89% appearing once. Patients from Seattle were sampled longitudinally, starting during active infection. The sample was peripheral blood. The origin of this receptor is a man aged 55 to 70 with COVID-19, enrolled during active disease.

The CDR3 coding sequence is TGTGCCAGCAGCTTGGCCCCGGGGGACGGGGAGCTGTTTTTT. Protein product: CASSLAPGDGELFF. The chain combines TRBV5-4 with TRBJ2-2, with D tentatively TRBD2 (6 bases). The CDR3 has 14 amino acids. Between the trimmed V and J ends, which lost 0 bases and 7 bases, there was a span of 10 bases. CDR1 is SGHNT, CDR2 YYREEE, per germline (reference sequence).